The rows below give T cell receptor beta chains drawn from one sample of a study of response to subunit inactivated influenza vaccine. Via MiXCR, TCRdb re-called the RT-PCR reads, giving one row per CDR3 protein. Among roughly 500,000 distinct CDR3 sequences listed, 15% to 20% were seen once. Sequences were derived from CD4+ T cells sorted from PBMCs, sampled roughly 24 months after vaccination. Receptor source: a man aged 50 to 69 who received an inactivated influenza vaccine. Each CDR3 is given with its conserved first and last residue. The order of the fields is V gene, D gene, J gene, clone size, CDR3 DNA, CDR3 protein. D genes are given only for firm matches. Expanded clones get a size class; other rows say once, few or many, or leave the size out.

v_gene: TRBV6-5
d_gene: -
j_gene: TRBJ2-7
abundance: -
CDR3nt: TGTGCCAGCAGTTACGGGACAAACTCCTACGAGCAGTACTTC
CDR3aa: CASSYGTNSYEQYF

v_gene: TRBV2
d_gene: -
j_gene: TRBJ2-7
abundance: few
CDR3nt: TGTGCCAGCAGTGAACAGCAGGGGTATACTTACGAGCAGTACTTC
CDR3aa: CASSEQQGYTYEQYF

v_gene: TRBV9
d_gene: TRBD1
j_gene: TRBJ2-5
abundance: -
CDR3nt: TGTGCCAGCAGCCTAAACTGGGACAGCCAAGAGACCCAGTACTTC
CDR3aa: CASSLNWDSQETQYF

v_gene: TRBV20-1
d_gene: -
j_gene: TRBJ1-4
abundance: -
CDR3nt: TGCAGTGCTTCCCCCCCGGGGGGGAATGAAAAACTGTTTTTT
CDR3aa: CSASPPGGNEKLFF

v_gene: TRBV3-1
d_gene: -
j_gene: TRBJ2-1
abundance: many
CDR3nt: TGTGCCAGCAGCCGAACTAGGAAGGAGCAGTTCTTC
CDR3aa: CASSRTRKEQFF

v_gene: TRBV5-1
d_gene: -
j_gene: TRBJ1-1
abundance: many
CDR3nt: TGCGCCAGCCGGGGGCTCCTGAACACTGAAGCTTTCTTT
CDR3aa: CASRGLLNTEAFF

v_gene: TRBV12-3/TRBV12-4
d_gene: -
j_gene: TRBJ2-3
abundance: many
CDR3nt: TGTGCCAGCAGTTGGGGAGATACGCAGTATTTT
CDR3aa: CASSWGDTQYF

v_gene: TRBV29-1
d_gene: -
j_gene: TRBJ2-5
abundance: -
CDR3nt: TGCAGCGTAGGCAGGTTTTCGGAGACCCAGTACTTC
CDR3aa: CSVGRFSETQYF

v_gene: TRBV7-2
d_gene: -
j_gene: TRBJ2-3
abundance: few
CDR3nt: TGTGCCAGCACCAGCCAATGGACAGTCGCAGATACGCAGTATTTT
CDR3aa: CASTSQWTVADTQYF

v_gene: TRBV4-2
d_gene: TRBD2
j_gene: TRBJ2-5
abundance: few
CDR3nt: TGTGCCAGCAGCCAAGCTAGCGGGGGGGCGGAGACCCAGTACTTC
CDR3aa: CASSQASGGAETQYF

v_gene: TRBV25-1
d_gene: -
j_gene: TRBJ2-3
abundance: few
CDR3nt: TGTGCCAGCAGTGAATACAGAGGGAATACGCAGTATTTT
CDR3aa: CASSEYRGNTQYF

v_gene: TRBV6-2/TRBV6-3
d_gene: -
j_gene: TRBJ2-1
abundance: -
CDR3nt: TGTGCCAGCAGTTTTTGGGCAGGGAGTGAGGGTGAGCAGTTCTTC
CDR3aa: CASSFWAGSEGEQFF

v_gene: TRBV5-6
d_gene: -
j_gene: TRBJ1-6
abundance: -
CDR3nt: TGTGCCAGCAGCTTGGCCCGGACGGCCTCCTATAATTCACCCCTCCACTTT
CDR3aa: CASSLARTASYNSPLHF

v_gene: TRBV9
d_gene: -
j_gene: TRBJ1-1
abundance: many
CDR3nt: TGTGCCAGCAGCGTCGCACCAGGAGGGAGGGAAGCTTTCTTT
CDR3aa: CASSVAPGGREAFF

v_gene: TRBV10-3
d_gene: TRBD1
j_gene: TRBJ1-3
abundance: few
CDR3nt: TGTGCCATCAGTGAGTACAGGGGGCGCGGAGCTGGAAACACCATATATTTT
CDR3aa: CAISEYRGRGAGNTIYF

v_gene: TRBV3-1
d_gene: TRBD1
j_gene: TRBJ2-4
abundance: few
CDR3nt: TGTGCCAGCAGCCAGGGCAGGGGGGCCAAAAACATTCAGTACTTC
CDR3aa: CASSQGRGAKNIQYF

v_gene: TRBV12-3/TRBV12-4
d_gene: TRBD2
j_gene: TRBJ2-5
abundance: -
CDR3nt: TGTGCCAGCAGCCTGTCTTACCGGGAGGGACAAGAGACCCAGTACTTC
CDR3aa: CASSLSYREGQETQYF

v_gene: TRBV9
d_gene: TRBD1
j_gene: TRBJ1-2
abundance: few
CDR3nt: TGTGCCAGCAGCACGATACAGGGGGCCGGCTATGGCTACACCTTC
CDR3aa: CASSTIQGAGYGYTF

v_gene: TRBV10-1
d_gene: -
j_gene: TRBJ2-2
abundance: few
CDR3nt: TGCGCCAGCAGTGAGGAACTCACCGGGGAGCTGTTTTTT
CDR3aa: CASSEELTGELFF

v_gene: TRBV3-1
d_gene: -
j_gene: TRBJ2-1
abundance: few
CDR3nt: TGTGCCAGCAGCCAAGGACTTGACAGCTACAATGAGCAGTTCTTC
CDR3aa: CASSQGLDSYNEQFF

v_gene: TRBV12-3/TRBV12-4
d_gene: TRBD1
j_gene: TRBJ1-1
abundance: -
CDR3nt: TGTGCCAGCAGCCAGGGACAGGGGGCCGAATGGACTGAAGCTTTCTTT
CDR3aa: CASSQGQGAEWTEAFF

v_gene: TRBV5-1
d_gene: -
j_gene: TRBJ1-1
abundance: many
CDR3nt: TGCGCCAGCAGCTTGGCCGGGGGAGAAGCTTTCTTT
CDR3aa: CASSLAGGEAFF

v_gene: TRBV5-8
d_gene: -
j_gene: TRBJ1-2
abundance: -
CDR3nt: TGTGCCAGCAGCTTGAGGTTGGGTAGCTATGGCTACACCTTC
CDR3aa: CASSLRLGSYGYTF

v_gene: TRBV4-2
d_gene: -
j_gene: TRBJ2-5
abundance: few
CDR3nt: TGTGCCAGCAGCCACCGGGGTAGCGGGACCCAGTACTTC
CDR3aa: CASSHRGSGTQYF

v_gene: TRBV20-1
d_gene: -
j_gene: TRBJ2-5
abundance: few
CDR3nt: TGCAGTGCCTCCCCCTCGGAGGGATTCCAAGAGACCCAGTACTTC
CDR3aa: CSASPSEGFQETQYF

v_gene: TRBV11-2
d_gene: TRBD2
j_gene: TRBJ2-3
abundance: few
CDR3nt: TGTGCCAGCAGCCCGCAAACCCGGACTAGCGGGAGCACAGATACGCAGTATTTT
CDR3aa: CASSPQTRTSGSTDTQYF

v_gene: TRBV5-8
d_gene: -
j_gene: TRBJ2-7
abundance: -
CDR3nt: TGTGCCAGCAGCTTGGAGGTGGGGCAGGACGAGCAGTACTTC
CDR3aa: CASSLEVGQDEQYF

v_gene: TRBV25-1
d_gene: -
j_gene: TRBJ1-1
abundance: few
CDR3nt: TGTGCCAGCAGTGAATTGATCAAGAACACTGAAGCTTTCTTT
CDR3aa: CASSELIKNTEAFF

v_gene: TRBV20-1
d_gene: -
j_gene: TRBJ2-7
abundance: few
CDR3nt: TGCAGTGCTAGAGATCTGAGTGGCACATACGAGCAGTACTTC
CDR3aa: CSARDLSGTYEQYF

v_gene: TRBV21-1
d_gene: -
j_gene: TRBJ2-7
abundance: few
CDR3nt: TGTGCCAGCGCCTCGAGCCGCCTAGCGGACTCGTTTTACGAGCAGTACTTC
CDR3aa: CASASSRLADSFYEQYF

v_gene: TRBV4-3
d_gene: -
j_gene: TRBJ2-2
abundance: many
CDR3nt: TGCGCCAGCAGCCAAGTCCTCGGGCAGCCTACACAGAACACCGGGGAGCTGTTTTTT
CDR3aa: CASSQVLGQPTQNTGELFF

v_gene: TRBV28
d_gene: -
j_gene: TRBJ1-5
abundance: -
CDR3nt: TGTGCCAGCACCTTAGAGTATAGCAATCAGCCCCAGCATTTT
CDR3aa: CASTLEYSNQPQHF

v_gene: TRBV27
d_gene: -
j_gene: TRBJ1-5
abundance: few
CDR3nt: TGTGCCAGCAGTTTATCGATAACAGGGAGTCAGCCCCAGCATTTT
CDR3aa: CASSLSITGSQPQHF

v_gene: TRBV12-3/TRBV12-4
d_gene: TRBD1
j_gene: TRBJ2-7
abundance: -
CDR3nt: TGTGCCAGCAGTCAACACAGACAGGGATCCTACGAGCAGTACTTC
CDR3aa: CASSQHRQGSYEQYF

v_gene: TRBV20-1
d_gene: TRBD2
j_gene: TRBJ2-3
abundance: few
CDR3nt: TGCAGTGCAGACGGGACTAGCGGATCCACAGATACGCAGTATTTT
CDR3aa: CSADGTSGSTDTQYF

v_gene: TRBV5-1
d_gene: -
j_gene: TRBJ1-1
abundance: many
CDR3nt: TGCGCCAGCAGCCAAAGCATAGACACTGAAGCTTTCTTT
CDR3aa: CASSQSIDTEAFF

v_gene: TRBV20-1
d_gene: -
j_gene: TRBJ1-5
abundance: -
CDR3nt: TGCAGTGCTGTCGACGGGGACGTATCGCCCCAGCATTTT
CDR3aa: CSAVDGDVSPQHF

v_gene: TRBV5-1
d_gene: -
j_gene: TRBJ1-2
abundance: few
CDR3nt: TGCGCCAGCAGTCAACGCGGGACAACTAGCTACACCTTC
CDR3aa: CASSQRGTTSYTF

v_gene: TRBV9
d_gene: -
j_gene: TRBJ2-1
abundance: few
CDR3nt: TGTGCCAGCAGCGTAGTCGGGGGAGAGCAGTTCTTC
CDR3aa: CASSVVGGEQFF